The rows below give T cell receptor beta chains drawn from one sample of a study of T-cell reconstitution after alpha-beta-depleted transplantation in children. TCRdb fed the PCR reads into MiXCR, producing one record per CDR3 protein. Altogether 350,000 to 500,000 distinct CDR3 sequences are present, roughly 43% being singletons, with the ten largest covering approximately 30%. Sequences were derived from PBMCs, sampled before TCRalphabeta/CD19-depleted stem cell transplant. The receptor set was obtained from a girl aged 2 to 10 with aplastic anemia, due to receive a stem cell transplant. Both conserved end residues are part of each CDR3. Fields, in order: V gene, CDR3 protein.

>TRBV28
CATQGGSGELFF
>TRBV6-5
CASSSRVAGQYF
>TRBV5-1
CASSEGDNEQFF
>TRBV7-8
CASSFALRDSGYNEQFF
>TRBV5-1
CASSLGGLAGIEQFF
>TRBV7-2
CASSPKPTGRVYGYTF
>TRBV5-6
CASSLAEGAGGYTF
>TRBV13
CASSLPGDADTQYF
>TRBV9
CASSVGGNNEQFF
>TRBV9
CASSVGDRQPQHF
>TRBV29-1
CSAISRGDTQYF
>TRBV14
CASSQDRIKQYF
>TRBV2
CASSTRLRDTQYF
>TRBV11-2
CASSSLGGGGWNEQIF
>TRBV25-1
CASSGQGGRDSYEQYF
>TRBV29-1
CSVVWRGGTGELFF
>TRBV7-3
CASSLDGRPNEQFF
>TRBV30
CAWSRLAGDEQYF
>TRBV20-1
CSARGTFSYEQYF
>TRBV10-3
CAISEGYEQYF
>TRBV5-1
CASSLAGPPDTQYF
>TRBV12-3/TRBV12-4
CASRSSGRGSYNEQFF
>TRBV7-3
CASSLVLSGRNEQFF
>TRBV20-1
CSARQGLGYEQYF
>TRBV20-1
CSAVRDSNGADTQYF
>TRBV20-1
CSASNGERPSYEQYF
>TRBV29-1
CSVETRGRGDTEAFF
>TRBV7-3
CASSLTEGGGADTQYF
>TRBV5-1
CASSLGPPYTDTQYF
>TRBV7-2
CASSLVGGAGRETQYF
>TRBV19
CASRLQGRDTEAFF
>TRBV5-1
CASSLGQDQPQHF